Listed below are T cell receptor beta chains from one sample, sequenced in a study of cytomegalovirus exposure and HLA in healthy donors. Sequencing used immunoSEQ multiplex PCR; TCRdb keeps in-frame clones, though not all of them. The clone table shows approximately 71,000 clones, with the ten largest holding roughly 3.8%. Sequencing was done on a sample of PBMCs. These receptor sequences come from a female donor in good health and CMV-seropositive. Both conserved end residues are trimmed from each CDR3.

v_call	j_call	cdr3_aa
TRBV7-9	TRBJ2-1	ASLKGAVAGGSEQF
TRBV4-1	TRBJ2-7	ASSQDPQGYEQY
TRBV6-4	TRBJ1-6	ASSERQNNSPLH
TRBV5-1	TRBJ2-5	ASSLVASGGPDETQY
TRBV13	TRBJ2-3	ASSPPGLAGTDTQY
TRBV25-1	TRBJ2-1	ASRSSGDNEQF
TRBV5-1	TRBJ2-7	ASSQDAYEQY
TRBV7-9	TRBJ2-7	ASSPTQGRETYEQY
TRBV5-1	TRBJ2-1	ASSPTGSSYNEQF
TRBV7-3	TRBJ2-5	ASSLSLQETQY
TRBV5-6	TRBJ1-2	ASSLGGDYGYT
TRBV2	TRBJ2-3	ASSVSFTDTQY
TRBV7-2	TRBJ1-5	ASSLEYRVNQPQH
TRBV4-2	TRBJ2-5	ASSQDPLSRWETQY
TRBV9	TRBJ2-3	ASSGIRGTDTQY
TRBV6-5	TRBJ2-3	ASSYSMWPGSDTQY
TRBV5-1	TRBJ2-5	ASSSILLAAETQY
TRBV5-1	TRBJ1-1	ASSLYGVNTEAF
TRBV11-3	TRBJ2-2	ASSPSGWVAGANTGELF
TRBV5-1	TRBJ2-7	ASSLGTGRYEQY
TRBV7-8	TRBJ2-6	ASSSRLVLRANVLT
TRBV7-9	TRBJ2-7	ASGGLAYEQY
TRBV27	TRBJ1-2	ASGTGLGYT
TRBV18	TRBJ2-1	ASSPPGLSYNEQF
TRBV25-1	TRBJ2-7	ASSDPAGLNYEQY
TRBV4-1	TRBJ2-7	ASSQEWDRGDEQY
TRBV11-2	TRBJ2-2	ASSLQGVNTGELF
TRBV6-5	TRBJ2-3	ASSYSWSRGDTQY
TRBV7-3	TRBJ2-3	ASSLTLADTQY
TRBV18	TRBJ2-1	ASSPVEERYEQF
TRBV4-1	TRBJ2-3	ASSQDLDSFTDTQY
TRBV11-2	TRBJ2-5	ASSLGTSGSGETQY